This entry describes one TCR beta chain. Its cognate antigen has yet to be identified. Nothing much larger sits one base from this clone, and base qualities are not available. At diagnosis, peripheral blood, uninvolved tumor-adjacent lung and tumor were collected and stored as a combination of fresh-frozen and FFPE material. For TCR repertoire profiling, the blood samples were analyzed as peripheral blood mononuclear cells. V is pruned by 4 bases and J by 0 bases, leaving 3 bases of the junction without a gene match. Reading the germline V gene gives CDR1 MNHNS and CDR2 SASEGT. The CDR3 starts with the cysteine, ends with the phenylalanine, and has 15 residues. The retained sequence is limited to the CDR3, 45 bases, with the frame set at the first base. The immunoSEQ Assay was used to sequence TCR beta CDR3 regions from DNA. The paper's data handling went like this. To compute T cell density, TCR beta template counts were normalized to usable DNA, which was estimated by amplifying housekeeping genes. Richness was estimated with the preseqR package, extrapolating to 400,000 templates for PBMC samples and 120,000 templates for tissue samples. Clonality was calculated as one minus Pielou's evenness. To identify tissue-enriched TCRs, differential abundance testing was run on productive amino-acid clonotypes with a minimum total count of 5 and an alpha of 0.1. Repertoire overlap between compartments was quantified with the Jaccard Index and Morisita Overlap Index. GLIPH grouped TCR beta CDR3s together with public tetramer-defined viral CDR3s, and a viral motif had to include at least three viral sequences and also show V-gene enrichment. Here the immuneACCESS table is served through TCRdb, limited to in-frame sequences with V and J called. Missing clones are a known gap in these copies; in checked studies unresolved V genes cover under half, and the rest lacks a known reason. The DNA gave D and trimming, while V, J and clone size come from that table. The sample data list about 41,000 clones, and about 88% of these were observed just once. In total, the top ten clones hold 7% to 9% of the sample.

This record belongs to a study of T cells in localized non-small cell lung cancer (dated by TCRdb to the early 2020s). About the study as a whole: The study examined T cell repertoires in a few hundred patients with early-stage NSCLC and compared tumors with uninvolved tumor-adjacent lungs. The cohort was made up of 200 to 250 treatment-naive NSCLC patients whose localized lung tumors had been resected. A mean age of around 66 years was recorded for the NSCLC patients, of whom under 150 were male and about a hundred were female. Findings and caveats that apply to the study as a whole: A median of 57 of the top 100 tumor clones were detected in paired uninvolved adjacent lung, and 28 of these tumor clones were also found among the top 100 clones of the paired uninvolved adjacent lung. Uninvolved tumor-adjacent lung showed the highest T cell clonality, higher than tumor, which suggests more focused antigenic responses in the uninvolved tumor-adjacent lung. Because the study design was exploratory, TCR variables were selected using unadjusted p-values without false-discovery rate correction. Because multi-region sequencing of the tumors was not done, intratumor heterogeneity could not be ruled out. Longer overall survival was associated with higher blood T cell density, whereas shorter survival was associated with higher adjacent-lung clonality.

Rearrangement joined TRBV6-1 to TRBJ1-2; TRBD1 matches 9 bases in the middle. Sequenced here: peripheral blood, sampled before any cancer treatment. The source of this sequence is a woman aged 18 to 55 with stage III lung adenocarcinoma. The DNA is as follows: TGTGCCAGCAGTGTACAGGGGGCCACTAACTATGGCTACACCTTC. It is translated as CASSVQGATNYGYTF.